This TCR beta chain came from a study of cytomegalovirus exposure and HLA in healthy donors. On the study more broadly: Earlier, approximately 180 million T cells were analyzed, and 90 million to 120 million unique TCR beta sequences were found among them. General study points: Exclusion as indistinguishable affected some V segments, including TRBV6-2 and TRBV6-3. Reportedly, TCR beta sequences accurately predicted HLA-A and HLA-B alleles in most subjects.

For this clone: As yet, its antigen is unknown.

PCR employed 60 Vbeta and 13 Jbeta primers. Clones were read by immunoSEQ multiplex PCR, and TCRdb kept only the in-frame ones, dropping some. The sample lists about 130,000 clones, 60% to 75% seen once, with around 1.6% in the top ten. The CDR3 length is 16 residues. Germline-derived CDR1 and CDR2 are SGHNT and YYREEE (reference sequence). V shed 3 bases, J shed 1 base, and the junction held 5 bases outside the gene matches. The sample was PBMCs. The chain has TRBV5-4 and TRBJ2-2, with TRBD2 identical over 8 bases. This sequence was found in a human donor in good health. The CDR3 coding sequence is TGTGCCAGCAGCTCAAAGGGACTAGGGAACACCGGGGAGCTGTTTTTT. Residues: CASSSKGLGNTGELFF.